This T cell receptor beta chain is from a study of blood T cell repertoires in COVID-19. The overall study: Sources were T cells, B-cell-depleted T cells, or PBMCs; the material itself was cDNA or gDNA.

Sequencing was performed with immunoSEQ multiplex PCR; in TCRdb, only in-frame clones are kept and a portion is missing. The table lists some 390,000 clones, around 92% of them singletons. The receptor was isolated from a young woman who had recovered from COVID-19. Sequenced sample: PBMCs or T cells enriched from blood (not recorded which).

DNA of the CDR3: TGTGCCAGCTCACCGAGGACAGGAGACGGCAATCAGCCCCAGCATTTT. Its translation: CASSPRTGDGNQPQHF. The chain links TRBV18 to TRBJ1-5; the match to TRBD1 covers 7 bases. The germline gives CDR1 KGHSH, CDR2 LQKENI. J gave up 2 bases and V 3 bases, and 7 bases lay outside the gene matches. The length of the CDR3 is 16 residues.